By share of the sample, the clone carrying this TCR beta chain is medium-sized. Using its own MiXCR run on the PCR reads, TCRdb lists one record per CDR3 protein. The repertoire holds 3,000 or so distinct CDR3 sequences, with 43% as singletons. The data are from a study of immune characterization of retroperitoneal liposarcoma. J lost 4 bases, V lost 7 bases, and 5 bases had no gene match. The CDR3 runs 14 residues. The sequenced sample consisted of tumor tissue. The receptor was isolated from a male donor with retroperitoneal liposarcoma. The J gene is TRBJ2-3, the V gene TRBV12-3 or TRBV12-4; TRBD2 matches at 10 bases. For the CDR3, the DNA is TGTGCCAGCAAGGCTAGCGGGAGCGCAGATACGCAGTATTTT. Its protein is CASKASGSADTQYF.